This TCR beta chain was identified during a study of shared clonotypes between healthy human individuals. Overall study context: Per donor, CD8 memory used one plate, CD8 naive used two, CD4 memory used three and CD4 naive used three. Whole-study findings and limits: An anticipated effect of sequencing depth on clonotype sharing among donors was recognized.

CDR1 and CDR2 from the germline V gene are LGHNT and FRNRAP. The CDR3 spans 12 residues. The V and J ends lost 3 bases and 4 bases respectively, with 4 bases between them. Clones were read by immunoSEQ multiplex PCR, and TCRdb kept only the in-frame ones, dropping some. Among 740,000 or so clones listed, around 73% were seen once. A split of CD4+ cells into CD45RA+ naive and CD45RA-negative memory subsets was performed. Note on this clone: Its antigen is still unknown.

The sample taken for sequencing was memory CD4+ T cells sorted from blood. Subset in this sample: CD45RA-negative fraction. This TCR was sampled from a woman aged 25-40 years in good health. The rearrangement links TRBV12-5 to TRBJ2-1; D gene unclear. This CDR3 is CASGLIYNEQFF. The CDR3 coding sequence is TGTGCTAGTGGTTTAATTTACAATGAGCAGTTCTTC.